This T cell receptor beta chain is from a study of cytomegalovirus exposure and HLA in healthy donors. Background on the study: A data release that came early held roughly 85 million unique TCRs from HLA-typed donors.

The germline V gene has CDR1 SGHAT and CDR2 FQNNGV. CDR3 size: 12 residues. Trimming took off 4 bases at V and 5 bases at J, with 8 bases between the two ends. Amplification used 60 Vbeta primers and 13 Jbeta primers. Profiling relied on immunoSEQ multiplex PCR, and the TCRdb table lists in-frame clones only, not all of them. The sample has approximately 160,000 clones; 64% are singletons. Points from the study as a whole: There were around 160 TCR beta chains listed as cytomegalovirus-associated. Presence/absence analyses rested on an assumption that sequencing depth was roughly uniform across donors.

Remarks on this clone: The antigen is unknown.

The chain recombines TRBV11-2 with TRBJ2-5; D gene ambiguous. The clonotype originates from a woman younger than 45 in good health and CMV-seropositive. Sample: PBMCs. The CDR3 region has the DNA TGTGCCAGCAGCTACTCCGTGGAGACCCAGTACTTC. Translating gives CASSYSVETQYF.